This T cell receptor (beta chain) was observed in a study of CD8 T cells in ankylosing spondylitis (dated by TCRdb to about 2017). Study-level background: The study set out to find disease-linked TCR variants by profiling T cell receptor beta repertoires in ankylosing spondylitis patients and healthy donors. Peripheral blood was sampled, and synovial fluid was additionally collected from ankylosing spondylitis patients. The whole study cohort included over 85 healthy donors and 20 to 30 ankylosing spondylitis patients. Broader findings and caveats from the paper: A CD8+ phenotype was shown by the disease-linked clones, which were found at relatively low frequencies in peripheral blood. Blood from ankylosing spondylitis patients appeared to be characterized by a TCR beta motif made up of several highly homologous amino acid variants. The disease-linked clones were reported as significantly enriched in matched synovial fluid samples from ankylosing spondylitis patients. Some motif variants were previously reported in synovial fluid and blood of reactive arthritis patients, suggesting common disease-initiation mechanisms.

The run used an Illumina HiSeq 2500. Quantitative 5'-RACE with molecular barcodes was the method used to prepare the TCR beta libraries. As for the authors' bioinformatics: To identify disease-linked TCR variants, a new computational method was used, one built on a probabilistic model of VDJ rearrangement. TCRdb applied fastp at Q25 and MiXCR to the public reads, then kept only in-frame beta chains. Merged by CDR3 protein, the rows form single entries marked with the most common genes and DNA. The authors' filters were not applied to this entry. The sample has approximately 200,000 distinct CDR3 sequences on record, about 13% of them singletons. The ten largest clones take up approximately 15% of the sample. Comment on this clonotype: Its binding antigen is unknown. No much larger clone exists at a distance of one base, and base qualities are not known.

This TCR came from a male donor with ankylosing spondylitis or in good health (not recorded which). Sequencing was carried out using blood, either unsorted or a sorted T cell fraction (not recorded which).

In nucleotides, the sequence is TGTGCCATCAGTGAGTCAGGGGAAGGGTCCTACGAGCAGTACTTC. Its protein reads: CAISESGEGSYEQYF. The rearrangement joined TRBV10-3 to TRBJ2-7, with a tentative D gene TRBD1 over 5 matching bases. The CDR3 holds 15 amino acids from the cysteine to the phenylalanine. The CDR3 DNA has 45 bases and is translated from base 1. A distance of 10 bases separates the germline ends of V and J, which lose 0 bases and 1 base respectively. From a lookup of the germline V gene, CDR1 and CDR2 are ENHRY and SYGVKD.